The 3 T cell receptor beta chains below come from one sample, sequenced in a study of identical twins. MiXCR, applied by TCRdb to the 5' RACE reads, yields one record per CDR3 protein. Here the sample spans 1.5 million to 2 million distinct CDR3 sequences, roughly a third being singletons. Sequenced: cord blood. All receptors come from a newborn girl in good health.

The rearrangement joins TRBV6-5 to TRBJ2-5; D is possibly TRBD2 (6 bases). The DNA end favors TRBJ2-7, so the J call may be wrong. The CDR3 is 15 amino acids. Germline V gene data show CDR1 as MNHEY and CDR2 as SVGAGI. CDR3 sequence: CASSYGGSERYEQYF. The CDR3 DNA reads TGTGCCAGCAGTTATGGAGGGAGTGAGCGCTACGAGCAGTACTTC.

This sequence joins TRBV28 and TRBJ2-4; 11 nucleotides agree with TRBD2. The CDR3 length is 16 residues. Germline CDR1 reads MDHEN; CDR2 reads SYDVKM. The ends lost 6 bases at V and 2 bases at J; junction bases unmatched: 6. The CDR3 coding sequence is TGTGCCAGCAGCCCTGGACTAGCGGGCCCCAAAAACATTCAGTACTTC. Protein: CASSPGLAGPKNIQYF.

The CDR3 DNA reads TGCAGTGCTAGAGATACTTGGAATGTAATAAACTATGGCTACACCTTC. Amino acids: CSARDTWNVINYGYTF. This chain links TRBV20-1 with TRBJ1-2; D is undetermined. Germline loops: CDR1 DFQATT, CDR2 SNEGSKA (reference sequence). The V end lost 0 bases, the J end lost 2 bases, and 16 bases lay between the germline ends. This CDR3 is 16 amino acids long.